Following are 10 T cell receptor beta chains from one sample sequenced in a study of cytomegalovirus exposure and HLA in healthy donors. With 60 Vbeta and 13 Jbeta primers, the PCR was carried out. Here immunoSEQ multiplex PCR was the method, and the copy in TCRdb shows in-frame clones only, minus some. This table holds over 95,000 clones, approximately 67% found once. Sequenced sample: PBMCs. The receptors were sampled from a man aged 18 to 30 in good health and CMV-seropositive.

V is TRBV7-9 and J is TRBJ2-4, with 7 bases identical to TRBD1. The CDR3 is made up of 17 amino acids. Trimming removed 4 bases from V and 0 bases from J; junction bases left unmatched: 9. The germline V gene has CDR1 SEHNR and CDR2 FQNEAQ (reference sequence). CDR3 DNA: TGTGCCAGCAGCTCATACCAGGGACAGCTAGCCAAAAACATTCAGTACTTC. Encoded protein: CASSSYQGQLAKNIQYF.

The rearrangement joins TRBV5-6 to TRBJ2-7, with D possibly matching TRBD2 (6 bases). The CDR3 is 13 residues long. The germline gives CDR1 SGHDT, CDR2 YYEEEE. The CDR3 loop is CAGSFGGSYEQYF. The CDR3 DNA reads TGTGCAGGGTCTTTTGGGGGGTCCTACGAGCAGTACTTC.

The V gene is TRBV19, the J gene TRBJ1-2; no definite D call. The V gene's germline CDR1 is LNHDA and CDR2 SQIVND (reference sequence). Trimming took 3 bases from V and 6 from J, leaving 14 bases between them. This CDR3 is built from 14 residues. CDR3 DNA sequence: TGTGCCAGTAGTATGAATGGAGAAGATGATGGCTACACCTTC. Translated, it gives CASSMNGEDDGYTF.

This rearrangement joins TRBV6-4 to TRBJ2-7; D possibly corresponds to TRBD2 (5 bases). The CDR3 is made up of 13 amino acids. Trimming removed 5 bases from V and 0 bases from J, with 8 bases in between. Germline CDR1 and CDR2: MRHNA and SNTAGT. The CDR3 DNA is TGTGCCAGCAGTTACGGGGACTCCTACGAGCAGTACTTC. It codes for CASSYGDSYEQYF.

This clone was detected a few times. V and J are TRBV14 and TRBJ2-4; D not resolved. Germline CDR1 SGHDN, CDR2 FVKESK. There are 12 residues in the CDR3. V dropped 3 bases and J dropped 7 bases, with 7 bases sitting between them. The DNA for the CDR3 is TGTGCCAGCAGCCACGTGGGCAACATTCAGTACTTC. This translates into CASSHVGNIQYF.

The genes are TRBV5-1 and TRBJ1-4, with a weak D call TRBD1 (5 bases). The CDR3 runs to 15 residues. Trimming pared 1 base from V and 5 bases from J, leaving 12 bases between. Germline CDR1 SGHRS, CDR2 YFSETQ. The chain's CDR3 is CASSLFAGPNEKLFF. The CDR3 DNA reads as TGCGCCAGCAGCTTGTTTGCAGGGCCGAATGAAAAACTGTTTTTT.

This CDR3 reads CASSLGSSGAFYEQYV. Here the CDR3 DNA reads TGCGCCAGCAGCTTGGGGTCTAGCGGGGCGTTCTACGAGCAGTACGTC. The chain links TRBV5-1 to TRBJ2-7, with TRBD2 identical over 9 bases. Germline V gene sequence: CDR1 SGHRS, CDR2 YFSETQ. CDR3 size: 16 residues. The V gene end was trimmed by 0 bases and the J gene end by 3 bases; junction bases not matched to a gene: 7.

In its sample, this clone was seen a few times. The chain has TRBV30 and TRBJ1-4; 11 nucleotides line up with TRBD1. Losses at the gene ends were 4 bases for V and 4 bases for J; bases not matched to a gene: 8. From germline, CDR1 is GTSNPN and CDR2 SVGIG (reference sequence). The CDR3 covers 16 residues. The CDR3 DNA reads as TGTGCCTGGAACCCGGGACAGGGGGTAGTTAATGAAAAACTGTTTTTT. Protein sequence: CAWNPGQGVVNEKLFF.

The rearrangement uses TRBV5-6 and TRBJ2-3; D is perhaps TRBD2 (7 bases). The V gene's germline CDR1 is SGHDT and CDR2 YYEEEE. This CDR3 is built from 14 residues. V lost 6 bases, J lost 5 bases, and 16 bases lay in between. CDR3 sequence (DNA): TGTGCCAGCACCTGGCGGGGGCCCGTAGATACGCAGTATTTT. This sequence encodes CASTWRGPVDTQYF.

This rearrangement joins TRBV30 to TRBJ2-1, with 11 bases that match TRBD2. Per germline, CDR1 GTSNPN and CDR2 SVGIG (reference sequence). The CDR3 has 17 residues. J lost 1 base, V lost 3 bases, and 8 bases had no gene match. The CDR3 nucleotides are TGTGCCTGGAGCGGTGTTTTAGCGGGGGGGTCCTACAATGAGCAGTTCTTC. Its protein is CAWSGVLAGGSYNEQFF.